This T cell receptor beta chain was identified during a study of cytomegalovirus exposure and HLA in healthy donors. V lost 5 bases, J lost 0 bases, and 4 bases lay in between. The CDR3 runs 12 residues. CDR1 is SEHNR and CDR2 is FQNEAQ in the germline V gene (reference sequence). As for this clone: The antigen is not known.

A multiplex PCR was run with 60 Vbeta primers and 13 Jbeta primers. Only in-frame clones appear in the TCRdb table, and some are missing; sequencing was by immunoSEQ multiplex PCR. This table has 150,000 to 200,000 clones, 81% appearing once. Findings and limits, study-wide: Rare TCR sequences dominated, though some public TCRs recurred in many donors. As was reported, the classifier diagnosed cytomegalovirus status with high specificity and sensitivity. Most TCR beta V segments were productive about 90% or about 30% of the time in an earlier analysis. Follow-up analysis found HLA locus-dependent TCR association rates, highest for DRB1 and lowest for HLA-C.

J is TRBJ2-5 and V is TRBV7-9; D unresolved. This receptor was identified in a man aged 40-49 years in good health and CMV-seropositive. Sequencing was carried out using PBMCs. The CDR3 reads CASSPYQETQYF. The CDR3 nucleotides are TGTGCCAGCAGCCCGTACCAAGAGACCCAGTACTTC.